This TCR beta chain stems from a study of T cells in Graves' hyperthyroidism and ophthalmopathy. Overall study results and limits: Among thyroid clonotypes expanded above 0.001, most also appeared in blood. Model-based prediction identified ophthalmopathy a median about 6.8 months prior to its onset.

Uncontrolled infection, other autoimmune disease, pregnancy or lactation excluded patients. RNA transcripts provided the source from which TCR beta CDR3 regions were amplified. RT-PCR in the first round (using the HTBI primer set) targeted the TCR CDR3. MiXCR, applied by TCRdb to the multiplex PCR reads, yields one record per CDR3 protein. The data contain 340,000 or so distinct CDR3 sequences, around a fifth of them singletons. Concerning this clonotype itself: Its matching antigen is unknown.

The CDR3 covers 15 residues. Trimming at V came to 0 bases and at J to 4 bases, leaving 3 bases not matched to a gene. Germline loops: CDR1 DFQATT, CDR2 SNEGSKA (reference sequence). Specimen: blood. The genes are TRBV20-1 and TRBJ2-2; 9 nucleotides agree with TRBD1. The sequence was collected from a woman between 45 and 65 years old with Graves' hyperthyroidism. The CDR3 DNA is TGCAGTGCTAGAGATTGGGACAGGGTCACCGGGGAGCTGTTTTTT. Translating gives CSARDWDRVTGELFF.